This T cell receptor (beta chain) was sequenced during a study of cytomegalovirus exposure and HLA in healthy donors. On this clone: Its antigen is undetermined. At one end, the junction sequence differs from germline, possibly due to a read error.

This CDR3 comprises 16 residues. CDR1 is MGHRA, CDR2 YSYEKL, per germline. Study findings and constraints: Follow-up analysis found HLA locus-dependent TCR association rates, highest for DRB1 and lowest for HLA-C.

13 Jbeta primers and 60 Vbeta primers were used for the PCR. Only in-frame clones appear in the TCRdb table, and some are missing; sequencing was by immunoSEQ multiplex PCR. This table has roughly 180,000 clones, approximately 82% appearing once. V is TRBV4-1 and J is TRBJ2-1, with 7 bases that match TRBD1. The specimen was PBMCs. The receptor's source is a girl aged 2 to 9 in good health and CMV-seropositive. The CDR3 DNA reads TGCGCCAGCAGCCAAGGACAGGGTGACTCCAACAATGAGCAGTTCTTC. Amino acids: CASSQGQGDSNNEQFF.